The T cell receptor (beta chain) under discussion was sequenced for a study of shared clonotypes between healthy human individuals. Overall study context: Each donor contributed plates that comprised three CD4 naive, three CD4 memory, two CD8 naive and one CD8 memory.

As for this clone: What it binds is not known.

This CDR3 is 17 amino acids long. V shed 4 bases, J shed 3 bases, and the junction held 8 bases outside the gene matches. CDR1 SNHLY and CDR2 FYNNEI come from the germline V gene. Study-wide results and limits: For naive CD4 cells, 5% to 6.5% of clonotypes were shared across a handful of donors.

Produced via immunoSEQ multiplex PCR; TCRdb's table is partial and in-frame only. The table records around 370,000 clones, 90% to 98% of them present only once. V and J are TRBV2 and TRBJ2-1; 11 bases are a match to TRBD2. Sequencing was done on a sample of memory CD8+ T cells sorted from blood. Subset of the sample: CD45RO+ cells pooled with CCR7-negative TemRA cells. The origin of this receptor is a man aged 30 to 39 in good health. The CDR3 nucleotides are TGTGCCAGCAGTGGGGACCCCGGGACTAGCGGCTACAATGAGCAGTTCTTC. It yields the protein CASSGDPGTSGYNEQFF. Together with reference TRBV2 and TRBJ2-1, the CDR3 gives the full variable domain: EPEVTQTPSHQVTQMGQEVILRCVPISNHLYFYWYRQILGQKVEFLVSFYNNEISEKSEIFDDQFSVERPDGSNFTLKIRSTKLEDSAMYFCASSGDPGTSGYNEQFFGPGTRLTVL.